A single TCR beta chain is shown here with its context. The TCR beta repertoire was assessed by survey-level immunoSEQ sequencing. Profiling relied on immunoSEQ multiplex PCR, and the TCRdb table lists in-frame clones only, not all of them. The table lists about 68,000 clones, 93% of them singletons, with 4% to 5% in the top ten. The CDR3 runs to 15 residues. The germline V and J ends were trimmed by 5 bases and 0 bases, with 12 bases remaining between them. Per the germline V gene, CDR1 is LGHNT and CDR2 is FRNRAP. The clonotype originates from a man between 40 and 49 years old with rheumatoid arthritis. Sequencing was performed on PBMCs. V gene TRBV12-5 combines with J gene TRBJ2-3, with D perhaps being TRBD1 or TRBD2 (5 bases each). The CDR3 bases are TGTGCTAGTGGTCCCCTGGGACCTAGCACAGATACGCAGTATTTT. Its translation is CASGPLGPSTDTQYF.